Listed below are T cell receptor beta chains from one sample, sequenced in a study of PD-1 blockade in classical Hodgkin lymphoma. The data were produced by immunoSEQ multiplex PCR, yet TCRdb's version contains in-frame clones alone and is incomplete. Of about 16,000 clones listed, approximately 83% are singletons. The specimen was peripheral blood mononuclear cells (PBMCs), collected before the fourth cycle of nivolumab. The origin of the receptors is a human donor with classical Hodgkin lymphoma. Both conserved end residues are part of each CDR3. The D gene is left open where the match is weak. Clone size appears in some rows only: once, few, many, or a class for an expanded clone.

.	TRBV5-1	TRBJ2-7	.	CASSLEGEMGEQYF	TGCGCCAGCAGCTTGGAAGGGGAGATGGGCGAGCAGTACTTC
.	TRBV9	TRBJ1-2	.	CASSVAANYGYTF	TGTGCCAGCAGCGTCGCAGCCAACTATGGCTACACCTTC
.	TRBV7-9	TRBJ2-5	few	CASSSRLTLQETQYF	TGTGCCAGCAGCTCAAGACTCACACTCCAAGAGACCCAGTACTTC
.	TRBV27	TRBJ1-6	once	CASSLGSSYNSPLHF	TGTGCCAGCAGTTTGGGGAGCTCCTATAATTCACCCCTCCACTTT
.	TRBV5-1	TRBJ2-5	.	CASSSQLRGQETQYF	TGCGCCAGCAGCTCCCAACTTAGGGGTCAAGAGACCCAGTACTTC
.	TRBV5-1	TRBJ1-4	.	CASSLMGTDEKLFF	TGCGCCAGCAGCTTGATGGGGACCGATGAAAAACTGTTTTTT
.	TRBV19	TRBJ1-1	.	CATGQGQRNTEAFF	TGTGCCACCGGGCAAGGGCAAAGGAACACTGAAGCTTTCTTT
.	TRBV5-1	TRBJ2-3	.	CASSALGGSTDTQYF	TGCGCCAGCAGCGCCCTAGGGGGGAGCACAGATACGCAGTATTTT
TRBD1	TRBV6-6	TRBJ2-2	.	CASSYSDRVFSGELFF	TGTGCCAGCAGTTACTCGGACAGGGTCTTTTCCGGGGAGCTGTTTTTT
.	TRBV4-3	TRBJ2-3	hyperexpanded	CASSQDRQATDTQYF	TGCGCCAGCAGCCAAGATCGGCAGGCCACAGATACGCAGTATTTT
TRBD1	TRBV6-6	TRBJ2-5	.	CASSYGGQGIFETQYF	TGTGCCAGCAGCTACGGGGGACAGGGGATCTTCGAGACCCAGTACTTC
TRBD2	TRBV5-1	TRBJ2-1	few	CASSESGGVNEQFF	TGCGCCAGCAGCGAGTCCGGGGGGGTAAATGAGCAGTTCTTC
.	TRBV18	TRBJ1-3	.	CASSLRTAFSGNTIYF	TGTGCCAGCTCACTACGGACCGCTTTCTCTGGAAACACCATATATTTT
TRBD2	TRBV9	TRBJ2-3	.	CASTEGPGGSTDTQYF	TGTGCCAGCACCGAAGGACCGGGGGGTAGCACAGATACGCAGTATTTT
.	TRBV5-1	TRBJ2-3	.	CASSHGDTQYF	TGCGCCAGCAGCCATGGGGATACGCAGTATTTT
TRBD1	TRBV7-8	TRBJ2-7	.	CASRSPGQVNEQYF	TGTGCCAGCAGGTCTCCGGGACAGGTGAACGAGCAGTACTTC
TRBD1	TRBV10-3	TRBJ1-1	.	CATLDREGTEAFF	TGTGCCACCTTGGACAGGGAGGGGACTGAAGCTTTCTTT
.	TRBV7-2	TRBJ1-2	.	CASSLLRGEGGYTF	TGTGCCAGCAGCTTATTACGCGGGGAGGGGGGCTACACCTTC
.	TRBV7-3	TRBJ2-3	.	CASSPVGGWDTQYF	TGTGCCAGCAGCCCTGTAGGGGGTTGGGATACGCAGTATTTT
.	TRBV7-9	TRBJ2-5	.	CASSLEQGREETQYF	TGTGCCAGCAGCTTAGAGCAGGGGCGGGAAGAGACCCAGTACTTC
.	TRBV7-9	TRBJ1-1	.	CASILEGAEAFF	TGTGCCAGCATCCTGGAGGGGGCTGAAGCTTTCTTT
.	TRBV5-1	TRBJ2-5	.	CASSLGIGWETQYF	TGCGCCAGCAGCTTGGGAATAGGGTGGGAGACCCAGTACTTC
.	TRBV6-9	TRBJ2-7	few	CASSPQTGTIYEQYF	TGTGCCAGCAGTCCCCAAACAGGGACCATATACGAGCAGTACTTC
TRBD1	TRBV7-9	TRBJ2-3	.	CASSIGQVILDTQYF	TGTGCCAGCAGTATAGGACAGGTCATTTTGGATACGCAGTATTTT
.	TRBV7-9	TRBJ2-5	.	CASSLDGAETQYF	TGTGCCAGCAGCTTAGATGGTGCGGAGACCCAGTACTTC
TRBD2	TRBV5-6	TRBJ2-2	.	CASSPLTGGPNTGELFF	TGTGCCAGCAGCCCTCTGACGGGGGGGCCGAACACCGGGGAGCTGTTTTTT
.	TRBV6-1	TRBJ2-2	.	CASSAFEGPPNTGELFF	TGTGCCAGCAGTGCGTTCGAGGGGCCCCCGAACACCGGGGAGCTGTTTTTT